This T cell receptor (beta chain) emerged from a study of OX40 agonist ivuxolimab in advanced cancers. Study-wide background: Dose-escalation patients suffered from hepatocellular carcinoma, melanoma, renal cell or head and neck cancer.

Autoimmune disease history or systemic immunosuppression barred patients. In regard to this clone: Its specificity is unknown.

Germline V CDR1 and CDR2: MNHEY, SVGAGI. The CDR3 is 11 residues long. Trimming left V 6 bases short and J 7 bases short, with 9 bases between. The protocol was immunoSEQ multiplex PCR, while the TCRdb copy is restricted to in-frame clones and leaves out a portion. This repertoire shows roughly 63,000 clones, about 86% found once; its top ten account for approximately 1.3%. Study-wide findings and caveats: Certain nonresponders additionally had low normalized T-cell clonal expansion. Fewer expanded clones were found on average in CD4+ than in CD8+ T cells.

The J gene is TRBJ1-1, the V gene TRBV6-5; the D gene is possibly TRBD1 (5 bases). This TCR was sampled from an adult with an advanced solid tumor such as melanoma, head and neck, liver or kidney cancer. Here the sequenced sample was CD4+ or CD8+ T cells sorted from blood, taken in a trial of the OX40 agonist ivuxolimab. DNA of the CDR3: TGTGCCAGCAGGATGAGGGGTGAAGCTTTCTTT. This codes for CASRMRGEAFF.